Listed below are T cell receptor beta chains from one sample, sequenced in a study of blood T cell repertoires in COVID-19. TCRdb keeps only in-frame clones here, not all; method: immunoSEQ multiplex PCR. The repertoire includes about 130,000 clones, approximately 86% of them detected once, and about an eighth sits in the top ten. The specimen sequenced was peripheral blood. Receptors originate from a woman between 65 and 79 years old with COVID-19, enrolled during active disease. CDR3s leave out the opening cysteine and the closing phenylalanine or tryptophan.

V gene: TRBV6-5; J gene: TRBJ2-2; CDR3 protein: AASRGRAGELF
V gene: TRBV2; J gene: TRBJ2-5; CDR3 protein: ASSDAGLASRTQY
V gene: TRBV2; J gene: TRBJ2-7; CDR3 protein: ASSGGVAGFDEQY
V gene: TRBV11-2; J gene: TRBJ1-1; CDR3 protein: ASSMGGTEAF
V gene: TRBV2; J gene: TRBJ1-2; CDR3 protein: ASSDSRGAGGYT
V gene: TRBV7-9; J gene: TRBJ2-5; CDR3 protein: ASSLGGATGTQY
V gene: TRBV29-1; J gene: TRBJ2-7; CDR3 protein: SVLGPDEQY
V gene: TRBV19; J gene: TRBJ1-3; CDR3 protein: ASTRTESSGNTIY
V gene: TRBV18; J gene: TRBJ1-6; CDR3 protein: ASSTTGDNSPLH
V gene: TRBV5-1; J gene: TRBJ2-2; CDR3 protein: ASSFQQGNTGELF
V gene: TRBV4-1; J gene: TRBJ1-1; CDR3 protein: ASSQASRGLNTEAF
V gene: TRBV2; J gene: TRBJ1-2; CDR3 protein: ASSEWGPGYT
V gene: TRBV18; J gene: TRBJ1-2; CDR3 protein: ASSPSETGARGYT
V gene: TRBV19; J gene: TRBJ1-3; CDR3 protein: AISFCWGGSGNTIY
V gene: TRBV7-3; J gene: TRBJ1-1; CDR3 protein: ASSLLGRAEAF
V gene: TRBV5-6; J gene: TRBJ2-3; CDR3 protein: ASSLIGAGSLTDTQY
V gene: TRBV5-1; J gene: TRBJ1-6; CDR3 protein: ASSLYGPLH
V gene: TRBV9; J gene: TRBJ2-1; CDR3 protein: ASSVGIATSPHNEQF
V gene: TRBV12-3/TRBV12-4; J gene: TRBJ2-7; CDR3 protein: ASSYSPSEQY
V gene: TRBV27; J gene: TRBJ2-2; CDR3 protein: ASSLGTGTSGGLNTGELF
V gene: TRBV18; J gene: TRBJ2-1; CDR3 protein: ASSPRQGNNEQF
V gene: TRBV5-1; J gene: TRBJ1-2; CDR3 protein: ASSLVGDRGHGYT
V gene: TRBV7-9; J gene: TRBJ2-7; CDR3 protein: ASSMLHGQGAGEQY